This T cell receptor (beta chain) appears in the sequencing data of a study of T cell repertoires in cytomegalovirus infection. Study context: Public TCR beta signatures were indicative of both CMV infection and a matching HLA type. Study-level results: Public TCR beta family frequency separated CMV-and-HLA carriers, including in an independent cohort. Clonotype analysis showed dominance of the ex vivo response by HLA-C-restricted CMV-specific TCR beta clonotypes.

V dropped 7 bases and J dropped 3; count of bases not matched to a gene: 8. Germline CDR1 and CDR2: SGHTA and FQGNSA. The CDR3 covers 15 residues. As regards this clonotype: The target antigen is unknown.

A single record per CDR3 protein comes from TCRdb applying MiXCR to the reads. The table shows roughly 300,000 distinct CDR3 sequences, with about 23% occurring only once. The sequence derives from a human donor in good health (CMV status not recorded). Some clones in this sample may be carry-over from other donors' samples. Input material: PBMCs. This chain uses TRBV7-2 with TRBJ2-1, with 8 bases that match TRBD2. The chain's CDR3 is CASTFTSGGYNEQFF. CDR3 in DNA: TGTGCCAGCACGTTTACCAGCGGGGGCTACAATGAGCAGTTCTTC.